The rows below give T cell receptor beta chains drawn from one sample of a study of Graves' ophthalmopathy and Graves' hyperthyroidism. TCRdb called the multiplex PCR reads again in MiXCR, with one record for every CDR3 protein. In the table there are around 1,000,000 distinct CDR3 sequences, about 36% of which are singletons. Sequencing was carried out using peripheral blood or thyroid tissue (not recorded which). The receptors come from an adult man with Graves' hyperthyroidism. CDR3s include the opening cysteine and the closing phenylalanine or tryptophan. A D gene is named only where the DNA matches it firmly. The size entry is marked missing in some rows and otherwise reads once, few, many or a size class.

D	V	size	J	CDR3	DNA
TRBD2	TRBV6-5	few	TRBJ2-5	CASSSLLAGRETQYF	TGTGCCAGCAGTTCCCTCCTAGCGGGGCGGGAGACCCAGTACTTC
NA	TRBV10-3	many	TRBJ1-3	CATLPEGFSGNTIYF	TGTGCCACTTTACCCGAAGGGTTCTCTGGAAACACCATATATTTT
NA	TRBV4-3	few	TRBJ2-6	CASSQGRANVLTF	TGCGCCAGCAGCCAAGGCCGGGCCAACGTCCTGACTTTC
TRBD1	TRBV2	many	TRBJ2-7	CASKGGQGVDEQYF	TGTGCCAGCAAAGGGGGACAGGGGGTCGACGAGCAGTACTTC
NA	TRBV7-6	few	TRBJ1-2	CASSLGRGFDGYTF	TGTGCCAGCAGCTTAGGGAGGGGTTTTGATGGCTACACCTTC
NA	TRBV5-1	NA	TRBJ2-2	CASSNRQGNAGELFF	TGCGCCAGCAGTAATCGTCAGGGGAACGCCGGGGAGCTGTTTTTT
NA	TRBV27	NA	TRBJ1-4	CASSFLGPPTNEKLFF	TGTGCCAGCAGTTTCCTCGGACCGCCAACTAATGAAAAACTGTTTTTT
TRBD2	TRBV4-3	NA	TRBJ2-7	CASSQRWGGNGYEQYF	TGCGCCAGCAGCCAAAGGTGGGGGGGGAACGGCTACGAGCAGTACTTC
NA	TRBV11-2	many	TRBJ2-7	CASSLGALEQYF	TGTGCCAGCAGCTTAGGGGCCCTCGAGCAGTACTTC
NA	TRBV4-2	NA	TRBJ2-2	CASSQDWETIGELFF	TGTGCCAGCAGCCAGGACTGGGAAACAATCGGGGAGCTGTTTTTT
NA	TRBV28	few	TRBJ2-7	CASSLSDHYEQYF	TGTGCCAGCAGTTTATCCGACCACTACGAGCAGTACTTC
TRBD1	TRBV7-2	NA	TRBJ2-7	CASSQDRVRGYEQYF	TGTGCCAGCAGCCAAGACAGGGTTAGGGGCTACGAGCAGTACTTC
NA	TRBV4-3	NA	TRBJ2-7	CASSQDAGGLPYEQYF	TGCGCCAGCAGCCAAGATGCTGGGGGCCTCCCCTACGAGCAGTACTTC
NA	TRBV5-5	few	TRBJ2-5	CASSPTDSARGGYQETQYF	TGTGCCAGCAGCCCCACCGACTCAGCGCGAGGGGGGTACCAAGAGACCCAGTACTTC
TRBD2	TRBV10-3	many	TRBJ2-5	CAIRGGGETQYF	TGTGCCATTCGGGGGGGCGGGGAGACCCAGTACTTC
TRBD1	TRBV5-1	few	TRBJ2-7	CASSYYSSGGFSEQYF	TGCGCCAGCAGTTACTATAGTTCAGGGGGCTTTTCCGAGCAGTACTTC
NA	TRBV15	NA	TRBJ1-2	CATSRDGRGNHGYTF	TGTGCCACCAGCAGAGATGGGCGGGGGAACCATGGCTACACCTTC
TRBD1	TRBV10-3	few	TRBJ1-1	CAISDPRQGRVTEAFF	TGTGCCATCAGTGACCCTCGACAGGGGCGCGTCACTGAAGCTTTCTTT
NA	TRBV7-3	many	TRBJ1-1	CASSSQANTEAFF	TGTGCCAGCAGCTCACAGGCAAACACTGAAGCTTTCTTT
TRBD1	TRBV29-1	many	TRBJ2-7	CSVEGSQVGQVPYEQYF	TGCAGCGTTGAAGGGTCACAGGTTGGACAGGTACCCTACGAGCAGTACTTC
TRBD1	TRBV29-1	many	TRBJ1-4	CSVGDDRGPSEKLFF	TGCAGCGTTGGCGATGACAGGGGACCTAGTGAAAAACTGTTTTTT
TRBD2	TRBV7-9	NA	TRBJ2-6	CASSLARGISGANVLTF	TGTGCCAGCAGCTTAGCGCGGGGGATCTCTGGGGCCAACGTCCTGACTTTC
NA	TRBV12-3/TRBV12-4	many	TRBJ1-5	CASSEGREVYQPQHF	TGTGCCAGCAGTGAAGGCAGGGAGGTCTATCAGCCCCAGCATTTT
NA	TRBV7-2	many	TRBJ2-5	CASSLEDPRETQYF	TGTGCCAGCAGCCTCGAAGACCCCAGGGAGACCCAGTACTTC
TRBD1	TRBV11-2	few	TRBJ2-7	CASSSIGTGDYEQYF	TGTGCCAGCAGCTCAATAGGGACAGGCGACTACGAGCAGTACTTC
TRBD2	TRBV12-3/TRBV12-4	NA	TRBJ2-7	CASSRGLAGGQSCEQYF	TGTGCCAGCAGTCGGGGACTAGCGGGAGGGCAGTCGTGTGAGCAGTACTTC
TRBD2	TRBV7-2	many	TRBJ2-7	CASSPRLAGLASYEQYF	TGTGCCAGCAGCCCTAGACTAGCGGGTCTAGCTTCCTACGAGCAGTACTTC
NA	TRBV10-3	NA	TRBJ1-1	CAISEGTSDTEAFF	TGTGCCATCAGTGAGGGGACTTCCGACACTGAAGCTTTCTTT
NA	TRBV10-3	NA	TRBJ2-7	CASRLQGGAYEQYF	TGTGCCAGCAGACTTCAAGGTGGAGCCTACGAGCAGTACTTC
NA	TRBV19	NA	TRBJ1-1	CASSLGHRNTEALF	TGTGCCAGTAGTTTGGGACATCGAAACACTGAAGCTCTCTTT
TRBD1	TRBV9	many	TRBJ1-2	CASSGGQTNYGYTF	TGTGCCAGCAGCGGGGGACAGACAAACTATGGCTACACCTTC
NA	TRBV30	NA	TRBJ2-7	CAWSVERQGQYF	TGTGCCTGGAGTGTAGAAAGACAAGGGCAGTACTTC
TRBD1	TRBV2	many	TRBJ1-4	CASYTGGEKLFF	TGTGCCAGCTACACAGGGGGCGAAAAACTGTTTTTT
NA	TRBV20-1	many	TRBJ2-7	CSARGPRVYEQYF	TGCAGTGCCCGAGGTCCTAGGGTCTACGAGCAGTACTTC
NA	TRBV20-1	few	TRBJ2-7	CSAAPRPRPYEQYF	TGCAGTGCCGCCCCTAGACCACGGCCCTACGAGCAGTACTTC
TRBD1	TRBV10-3	NA	TRBJ1-1	CAISLAGGQNTEAFF	TGTGCCATCAGCCTCGCAGGGGGCCAGAACACTGAAGCTTTCTTT
TRBD1	TRBV20-1	NA	TRBJ1-6	CSAQDRASPLHF	TGCAGTGCACAGGACAGGGCTTCACCCCTCCACTTT
NA	TRBV29-1	once	TRBJ2-7	CSGQGAVWYEQYF	TGCAGCGGACAAGGGGCAGTCTGGTACGAGCAGTACTTC
NA	TRBV20-1	NA	TRBJ1-1	CSAREAAMNTEPFF	TGCAGTGCTAGAGAAGCAGCCATGAACACTGAACCTTTCTTT
NA	TRBV12-3/TRBV12-4	once	TRBJ2-5	CASSYVGTRMWAQYF	TGTGCCAGCAGTTACGTGGGGACACGGATGTGGGCCCAGTACTTC
TRBD1	TRBV18	few	TRBJ1-1	CASSPPGQGVGTEAFF	TGTGCCAGCTCACCACCGGGACAGGGGGTCGGCACTGAAGCTTTCTTT